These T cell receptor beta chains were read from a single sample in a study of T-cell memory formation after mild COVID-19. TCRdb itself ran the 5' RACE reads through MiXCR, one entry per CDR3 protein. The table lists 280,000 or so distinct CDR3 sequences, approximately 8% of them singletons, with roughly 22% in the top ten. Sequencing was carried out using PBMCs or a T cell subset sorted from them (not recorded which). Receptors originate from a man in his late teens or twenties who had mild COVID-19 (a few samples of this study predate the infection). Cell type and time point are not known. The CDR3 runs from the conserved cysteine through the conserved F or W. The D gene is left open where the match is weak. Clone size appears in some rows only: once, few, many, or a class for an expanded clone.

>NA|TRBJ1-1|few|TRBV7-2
TGTGCCAGCAGCTTATACACGAACACTGAAGCTTTCTTT
CASSLYTNTEAFF
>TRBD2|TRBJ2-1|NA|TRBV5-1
TGCGCCAGCAGCTTACGTCCGACTAGCGGGGGGCTTTTTTACAATGAGCAGTTCTTC
CASSLRPTSGGLFYNEQFF
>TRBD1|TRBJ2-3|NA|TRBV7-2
TGTGCCAGCAGCTTAGGATTTGGGACAGCTAGCACAGATACGCAGTATTTT
CASSLGFGTASTDTQYF
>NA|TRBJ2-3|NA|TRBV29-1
TGCAGCACCCCACAGGGCGTCACAGATACGCAGTATTTT
CSTPQGVTDTQYF
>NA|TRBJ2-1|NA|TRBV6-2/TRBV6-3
TGTGCCAGCAGCGTGGCCAGCTCCTACAATGAGCAGTTCTTC
CASSVASSYNEQFF
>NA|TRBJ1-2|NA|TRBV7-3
TGTGCCAGCAGCCCGCGAGGGGGGGGCGCCGATGGCTACACCTTC
CASSPRGGGADGYTF
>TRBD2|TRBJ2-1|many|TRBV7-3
TGTGCCAGCAGCTCCGGGACTAGCGGGGGGCCCCGCTACAATGAGCAGTTCTTC
CASSSGTSGGPRYNEQFF
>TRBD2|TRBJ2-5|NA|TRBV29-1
TGCAGCGACCTGGGACTACCACTGGGGACCCAGTACTTC
CSDLGLPLGTQYF
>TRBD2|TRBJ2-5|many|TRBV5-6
TGTGCCAGCAGCCTAAGGGAGGGTTCTGGGAGCGAGACCCAGTACTTC
CASSLREGSGSETQYF
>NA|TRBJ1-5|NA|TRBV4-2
TGTGCCAGCAGCCAAGAGCTCCCCAGGGGAAATCAGCCCCAGCATTTT
CASSQELPRGNQPQHF
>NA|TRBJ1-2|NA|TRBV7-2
TGTGCCAGCAGCTTAGCGCGGACGAGCCCGGGTGATGGCTACACCTTC
CASSLARTSPGDGYTF
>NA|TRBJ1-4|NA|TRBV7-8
TGTGCCAGCAGCTTACAGGGGATCAATGAAAAACTGTTTTTT
CASSLQGINEKLFF
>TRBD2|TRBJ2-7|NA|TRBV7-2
TGTGCCAGCAGCTTTCTAGCGGGGGGGACTTCCAACGAGCAGTACTTC
CASSFLAGGTSNEQYF
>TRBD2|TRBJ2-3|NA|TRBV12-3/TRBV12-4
TGTGCCAGCAGTTCGACTAGCGGGGCTGTTACGCAGTATTTT
CASSSTSGAVTQYF
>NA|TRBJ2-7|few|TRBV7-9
TGTGCCAGCAGCTTCCGGGACAACTCCTACGAGCAGTACTTC
CASSFRDNSYEQYF
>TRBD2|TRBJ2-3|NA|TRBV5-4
TGTGCCAGCAGCTTGGGTCGGGGGGGCCCAGATACGCAGTATTTT
CASSLGRGGPDTQYF
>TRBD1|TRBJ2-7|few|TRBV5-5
TGTGCCAGCAGCCCCTCGGGACAGTACTACGAGCAGTACTTC
CASSPSGQYYEQYF
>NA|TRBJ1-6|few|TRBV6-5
TGTGCCAGCAGTTACTCGAACGGTCTGGGGTCACCCCTCCACTTT
CASSYSNGLGSPLHF
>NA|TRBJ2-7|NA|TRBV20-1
TGCAGTGCTAGAGGGGGACGCGGCAGCGTTCACGAGCAGTACTTC
CSARGGRGSVHEQYF
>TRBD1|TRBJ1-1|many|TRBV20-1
TGCAGTGCAAGGGACAGGAAAGCTTTCTTT
CSARDRKAFF
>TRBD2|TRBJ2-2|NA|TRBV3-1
TGTGCCAGCAGAGATAGACTAGCGGGGGAGAACACCGGGGAGCTGTTTTTT
CASRDRLAGENTGELFF
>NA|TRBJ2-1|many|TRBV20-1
TGCAGTGCTATCACGGGGCAGGGTGGTTTCTACAATGAGCAGTTCTTC
CSAITGQGGFYNEQFF
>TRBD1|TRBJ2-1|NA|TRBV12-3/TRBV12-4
TGTGCCAGCACTCGGGACAGGGTTGTCAATGAGCAGTTCTTC
CASTRDRVVNEQFF
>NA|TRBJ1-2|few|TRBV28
TGTGCCACCGATGGCTACACCTTC
CATDGYTF
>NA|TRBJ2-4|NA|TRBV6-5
TGTGCCAGCAGTTACTCGACGGGGGGCTACATTCAGTACTTC
CASSYSTGGYIQYF
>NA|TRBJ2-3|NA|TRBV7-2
TGTGCCAGCAGCTTAGGCTACAACAGGAATACGCAGTATTTT
CASSLGYNRNTQYF
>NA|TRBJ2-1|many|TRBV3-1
TGTGCCAGCAGCCCCCACGCTGCTGACAGCAGGTTCTTC
CASSPHAADSRFF
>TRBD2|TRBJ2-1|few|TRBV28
TGTGCCAGCACAAGGTCGACTAGCGTGTCCTTC
CASTRSTSVSF
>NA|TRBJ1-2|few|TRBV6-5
TGTGCCAGCAGTCCGACAGACTATGGCTACACCTTC
CASSPTDYGYTF
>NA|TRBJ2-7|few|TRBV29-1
TGCAGCGCGAGGGCTTGGGACGAGCAGTACTTC
CSARAWDEQYF
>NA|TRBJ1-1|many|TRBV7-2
TGTGCCAGCAGCCCATTCACTGAAGCTTTCTTT
CASSPFTEAFF
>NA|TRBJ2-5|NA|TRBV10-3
TGTGCCACCGTGGCTGACTTGACAGAGACCCAGTACTTC
CATVADLTETQYF
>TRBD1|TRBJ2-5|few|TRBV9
TGTGCCAGCAGCCCCGACAGGGGGAGTTGGACGGAGACCCAGTACTTC
CASSPDRGSWTETQYF
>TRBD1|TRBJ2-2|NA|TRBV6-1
TGTGCCGCTCGGGACAGGGGGCTGTTCGGGGAGCTGTTTTTT
CAARDRGLFGELFF
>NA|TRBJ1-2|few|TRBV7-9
TGTGCCAGCAGCTTTGGTGGTGGCAGGGGAGAATATGGCTACACCTTC
CASSFGGGRGEYGYTF
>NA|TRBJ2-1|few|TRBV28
TGTGCCAGCAGACCGGCCTACAATGAGCAGTTCTTC
CASRPAYNEQFF
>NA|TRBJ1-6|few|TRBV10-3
TGTGCCACCAGGACAGCCCTGGATTCACCCCTCCACTTT
CATRTALDSPLHF
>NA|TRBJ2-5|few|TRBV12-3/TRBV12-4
TGTGCCAGCAGTTCCCAACCCCATTCTAGCGAGGAGACCCAGTACTTC
CASSSQPHSSEETQYF
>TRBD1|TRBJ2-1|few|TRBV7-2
TGTGCCAGCAGTCGGGACAGGGGCCGGTATGAGCAGTTCTTC
CASSRDRGRYEQFF
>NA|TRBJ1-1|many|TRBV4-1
TGCGCCAGCAGCCAGCAGGACGGGAACACTGAAGCTTTCTTT
CASSQQDGNTEAFF